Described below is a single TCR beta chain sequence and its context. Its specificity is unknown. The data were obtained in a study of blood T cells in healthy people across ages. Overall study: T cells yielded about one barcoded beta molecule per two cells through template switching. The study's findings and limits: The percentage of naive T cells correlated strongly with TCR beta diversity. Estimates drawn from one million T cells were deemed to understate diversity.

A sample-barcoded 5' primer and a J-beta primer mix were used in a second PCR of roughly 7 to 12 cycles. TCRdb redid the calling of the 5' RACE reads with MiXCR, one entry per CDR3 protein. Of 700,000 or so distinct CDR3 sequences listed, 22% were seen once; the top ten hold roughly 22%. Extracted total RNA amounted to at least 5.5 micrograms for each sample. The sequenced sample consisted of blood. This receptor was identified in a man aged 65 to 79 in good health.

This chain's CDR3 is CSAQEVAGGPTDTQYF. As DNA, the CDR3 is TGCAGTGCTCAGGAGGTAGCGGGAGGGCCTACAGATACGCAGTATTTT. The J gene is TRBJ2-3, the V gene TRBV20-1, with 11 positions matching TRBD2. The CDR3 contains 16 residues. Germline V CDR1 and CDR2: DFQATT, SNEGSKA (reference sequence). Trimming cost V 5 bases and J 3 bases; bases outside gene matches: 10.